These T cell receptor beta chains were read from a single sample in a study of blood T cell repertoires in COVID-19. Only in-frame clones appear in the TCRdb table, and some are missing; sequencing was by immunoSEQ multiplex PCR. The top ten clones hold 3.4% of a sample with 250,000 to 300,000 clones, around 81% of them seen once. Source material: PBMCs or T cells enriched from blood (not recorded which). The receptor set was obtained from a man aged 50-59 years who had recovered from COVID-19. Both conserved end residues are part of each CDR3. A D gene is named only where the DNA matches it firmly. Rows give clone size only sometimes, using once, few, many, or a class for an expanded clone.

j_gene | abundance | v_gene | d_gene | CDR3nt | CDR3aa
TRBJ1-2 | few | TRBV10-3 | . | TGTGCCATCAGTGAGTCGACGGGCAGGGAATATGGCTACACCTTC | CAISESTGREYGYTF
TRBJ2-1 | . | TRBV10-2 | TRBD2 | TGCGCCAGCAGTGAAAGTGGAGCGGGAGGGCCGGGAGAGCAGTTCTTC | CASSESGAGGPGEQFF
TRBJ1-5 | . | TRBV10-3 | . | TGTGCCATCAGTGAGTCGAGGGAAGGGCAGCCCCAGCATTTT | CAISESREGQPQHF
TRBJ2-7 | . | TRBV5-1 | TRBD2 | TGCGCCAGCAGCTTATTCGGGCTAGCGGGGGGGTACGAGCAGTACTTC | CASSLFGLAGGYEQYF
TRBJ1-1 | . | TRBV2 | TRBD1 | TGTGCCAGCAACCGGGACAGGGATGGCACTGAAGCTTTCTTT | CASNRDRDGTEAFF
TRBJ2-7 | . | TRBV28 | TRBD1 | TGTGCCAGCAGTTCGACAGGGGGCTCGTACGAGCAGTACTTC | CASSSTGGSYEQYF
TRBJ1-2 | . | TRBV9 | TRBD1 | TGTGCCAGCAGCCCGAGGGTACAGGGGCGGCCCACTAACTATGGCTACACCTTC | CASSPRVQGRPTNYGYTF
TRBJ2-2 | . | TRBV19 | TRBD2 | TGTGCCAGTAAAGGGACTAGCGTGTCCGGGGAGCTGTTTTTT | CASKGTSVSGELFF
TRBJ1-1 | . | TRBV11-3 | TRBD1 | TGTGCCAGCAGCCCGCGGACAGGCCTGAACACTGAAGCTTTCTTT | CASSPRTGLNTEAFF
TRBJ1-6 | . | TRBV20-1 | . | TGCAGTGCTAGTCCCGCAGTTTCTGATAATTCACCCCTCCACTTT | CSASPAVSDNSPLHF
TRBJ2-2 | once | TRBV9 | TRBD1 | TGTGCCAGCAGCGTTGGGACAGCAAGCACCGGGGAGCTGTTTTTT | CASSVGTASTGELFF
TRBJ1-2 | few | TRBV9 | . | TGTGCCAGCAGCGTAGCCGGGACTAACTATGGCTACACCTTC | CASSVAGTNYGYTF
TRBJ2-7 | . | TRBV5-1 | TRBD1 | TGCGCCAGCAGCTTGACAGGGGACTACGAGCAGTACTTC | CASSLTGDYEQYF
TRBJ2-5 | . | TRBV11-2 | . | TGTGCCAGCAGCTCGGGGGAGACCCAGTACTTC | CASSSGETQYF
TRBJ1-3 | . | TRBV18 | . | TGTGCCAGCTCACCACCGAATTCCCTCACAGGACCTGGAAACACCATATATTTT | CASSPPNSLTGPGNTIYF
TRBJ1-4 | many | TRBV6-5 | . | TGTGCCAGCAGACCCCAGGTCCGCACTAATGAAAAACTGTTTTTT | CASRPQVRTNEKLFF
TRBJ2-7 | . | TRBV29-1 | . | TGCAGCTCCCAAACAGGATCCTACGAGCAGTACTTC | CSSQTGSYEQYF
TRBJ2-5 | once | TRBV9 | . | TGTGCCAGCAGCCCCCGTGGACAAGGGGAGACCCAGTACTTC | CASSPRGQGETQYF
TRBJ2-7 | . | TRBV14 | TRBD2 | TGTGCCAGCAGCCGAGGACTAGCGGAGATATACGAGCAGTACTTC | CASSRGLAEIYEQYF
TRBJ1-1 | . | TRBV4-2 | . | TGTGCCAGCAGCCAAGTGCGGGGGGCTGAGAACACTGAAGCTTTCTTT | CASSQVRGAENTEAFF
TRBJ1-3 | . | TRBV11-2 | . | TGTGCCAGCAGCCTCGACAGGTTTGGAAACACCATATATTTT | CASSLDRFGNTIYF
TRBJ2-1 | once | TRBV5-6 | TRBD2 | TGTGCCAGCAGCCAATTCTCGGGACTAGCGGGAGGAAATGAGCAGTTCTTC | CASSQFSGLAGGNEQFF
TRBJ2-7 | once | TRBV28 | TRBD2 | TGTGCCAGCAGTACCCCCGGGACTAGCGGGAGGTACGAGCAGTACTTC | CASSTPGTSGRYEQYF
TRBJ2-1 | . | TRBV5-1 | . | TGCGCCAGCAGCTTGGCGGGGGACAGTACCTTTAATGAGCAGTTCTTC | CASSLAGDSTFNEQFF
TRBJ2-3 | . | TRBV7-3 | . | TGTGCCAGCAGCTTAGTGGGAGGCCGTGATACGCAGTATTTT | CASSLVGGRDTQYF
TRBJ1-1 | . | TRBV6-5 | . | TGTGCCAGCAGTTACGCGGGGAACACTGAAGCTTTCTTT | CASSYAGNTEAFF
TRBJ1-4 | . | TRBV20-1 | . | TGCAGTGCTAGTGGTGCAGGCGAAAAACTGTTTTTT | CSASGAGEKLFF
TRBJ2-1 | . | TRBV11-2 | TRBD1 | TGTGCCAGCAGCTTCGCCCCCAGGGGGCTCAACGGCAATGAGCAGTTCTTC | CASSFAPRGLNGNEQFF